This TCR beta chain is from a study of CD8 T cells in Susac syndrome. CD8+ and CD4+ T cells were negatively isolated; TEMRA cells were FACS-enriched. RNA amounts of about 0.5 to 1 ug underwent reverse transcription with random hexamers. A single record per CDR3 protein comes from TCRdb applying MiXCR to the immunoSEQ multiplex PCR reads. The sample holds 200,000 or so distinct CDR3 sequences; roughly 95% are singletons and the top ten take 0.093%. The V and J ends lost 6 bases and 0 bases respectively, with 18 bases between them. The CDR3 covers 16 residues. The germline V gene encodes CDR1 DFQATT and CDR2 SNEGSKA (reference sequence).

The chain recombines TRBV20-1 with TRBJ1-5, with TRBD1 as a possible D gene (6 bases). The source is a human donor with multiple sclerosis. Source material: CD4+ T cells from PBMCs. The chain's CDR3 is CSALRGGPLSNQPQHF. Written as DNA, the CDR3 is TGCAGTGCCCTACGCGGGGGGCCACTTAGCAATCAGCCCCAGCATTTT.